The 22 T cell receptor beta chains reported below all come from one sample, sequenced in a study of PD-L1 blockade in urothelial cancer. Assay used: immunoSEQ multiplex PCR; TCRdb lists only in-frame clones, some missing. Of more than 45,000 clones in the sample, around 85% were seen once. The starting material was PBMCs, obtained around atezolizumab (anti-PD-L1) treatment. These receptors all come from a man aged 60 to 69 with urothelial cancer.

The gene calls are TRBV7-9 and TRBJ2-1; 10 bases agree with TRBD2. Trimming took 5 bases from V and 8 from J; bases not matched to a gene: 6. Germline V gives CDR1 SEHNR, CDR2 FQNEAQ (reference sequence). This CDR3 has 14 residues. The chain's CDR3 is CASSLELAGHEQFF. The CDR3 DNA reads TGTGCCAGCAGCCTGGAACTAGCGGGGCATGAGCAGTTCTTC.

About this clone: The junction departs from the called germline gene at one end, perhaps through a read error. V and J are TRBV7-7 and TRBJ2-5; D tentatively fits TRBD1 or TRBD2 (6 bases each). The CDR3 spans 16 residues. Per the germline V gene, CDR1 is SSHAT and CDR2 is FNYEAQ (reference sequence). As DNA, the CDR3 is TGTGCTAGCAGCTTAGGGGGGCAGGCGCTAGGGGAGACCCAGTACTTC. Translating it yields CASSLGGQALGETQYF.

The gene calls are TRBV6-1 and TRBJ1-5, with TRBD1 matching over 8 bases. From germline, CDR1 is MNHNS and CDR2 SASEGT. V lost 5 bases and J lost 8; bases outside the gene matches: 8. The CDR3 length is 14 residues. CDR3 protein: CASSNQGAVKPQHF. CDR3 in DNA: TGTGCCAGCAGTAACCAGGGGGCAGTGAAGCCCCAGCATTTT.

V and J are TRBV30 and TRBJ1-1; 7 nucleotides match TRBD1. Trimming cost V 4 bases and J 5 bases; bases outside gene matches: 7. This CDR3 is built from 13 residues. Looked up from germline, CDR1 is GTSNPN and CDR2 is SVGIG (reference sequence). The CDR3 DNA reads as TGTGCCTGGACCAGGGGGGTAGGAACTGAAGCTTTCTTT. It yields the protein CAWTRGVGTEAFF.

The chain recombines TRBV6-1 with TRBJ2-1; tentative D call: TRBD2 (5 bases). CDR1 and CDR2 from the germline V gene are MNHNS and SASEGT. Trimming shortened V by 1 base and J by 5 bases, and 9 bases separated the two germline ends. The CDR3 runs 14 residues. The CDR3 nucleotides read TGTGCCAGCAGTGAAGTTCCGGGGAACAATGAGCAGTTCTTC. Its translation: CASSEVPGNNEQFF.

V gene TRBV7-9 combines with J gene TRBJ2-7; no firm D call. Trimming stripped 1 base from V and 7 bases from J, with 5 bases between. This CDR3 has 11 residues. CDR1 is SEHNR and CDR2 is FQNEAQ in the germline V gene (reference sequence). Written as DNA, the CDR3 is TGTGCCAGCAGCTTAGTTACAGAGCAGTACTTC. This codes for CASSLVTEQYF.

The rearrangement joins TRBV5-6 to TRBJ1-1; tentative D call: TRBD1 (6 bases). The CDR3 is made up of 13 amino acids. The V and J ends lost 5 bases and 0 bases respectively, with 8 bases between them. Looked up from germline, CDR1 is SGHDT and CDR2 is YYEEEE. CDR3 residues: CASSGTLNTEAFF. For the CDR3, the DNA is TGTGCCAGCAGTGGGACATTGAACACTGAAGCTTTCTTT.

The CDR3 spells CASSPIAETQYF. The CDR3 DNA reads TGTGCCAGCTCACCAATTGCGGAGACCCAGTACTTC. The chain has TRBV18 and TRBJ2-5, with unresolved D. This CDR3 is 12 amino acids long. V shed 2 bases and J shed 5 bases, with 6 bases lying between them. Germline assignment: CDR1 KGHSH and CDR2 LQKENI.

The chain carries TRBV10-3 and TRBJ2-3; D gene uncertain. V lost 0 bases to trimming and J lost 4 bases, with 5 bases between them. The CDR3 loop spans 13 amino acids. Germline CDR1 and CDR2: ENHRY and SYGVKD. CDR3 in DNA: TGTGCCATCAGTGAGTCACTTTCAGATACGCAGTATTTT. Residues: CAISESLSDTQYF.

The chain joins TRBV25-1 to TRBJ2-5; maybe TRBD1 (5 bases). The ends were cut back, 2 bases at V and 5 bases at J, with 12 bases in the middle. This CDR3 region has 14 residues. Germline CDR1 is MGHDK and CDR2 is SYGVNS. CDR3 region: CASSEDSRGETQYF. In DNA form, the CDR3 reads TGTGCCAGCAGTGAAGACTCTAGGGGCGAGACCCAGTACTTC.

The chain uses TRBV7-9 and TRBJ2-1; TRBD2 matches 7 bases. Trimming took 8 bases from V and 8 from J; bases not matched to a gene: 12. The CDR3 runs to 14 residues. Looked up from germline, CDR1 is SEHNR and CDR2 is FQNEAQ (reference sequence). CDR3 loop: CASDVEAGWDEQFF. CDR3 DNA sequence: TGTGCCAGCGACGTGGAAGCGGGGTGGGATGAGCAGTTCTTC.

The J gene is TRBJ1-2, the V gene TRBV19, with D possibly matching TRBD1 (5 bases). V gave up 3 bases and J gave up 3 bases, with 8 bases separating them. Germline assignment: CDR1 LNHDA and CDR2 SQIVND (reference sequence). The CDR3 sequence is 13 residues long. In DNA form, the CDR3 reads TGTGCCAGTAGTATTGGAGGGGACTATGGCTACACCTTC. It is translated as CASSIGGDYGYTF.

V is TRBV6-5 and J is TRBJ1-5, with 9 bases fitting TRBD1. Germline V gene data show CDR1 as MNHEY and CDR2 as SVGAGI. The CDR3 has 15 amino acids. The ends lost 0 bases at V and 4 bases at J; junction bases unmatched: 1. CDR3 amino acids: CASSYSDRGNQPQHF. CDR3 coding DNA: TGTGCCAGCAGTTACTCGGACAGGGGAAATCAGCCCCAGCATTTT.

DNA for the CDR3: TGCGCCAGCAGCAGCTATATGACTAGCGGGAGCAGCGGGGAGCTGTTTTTT. Translated: CASSSYMTSGSSGELFF. The gene calls are TRBV5-1 and TRBJ2-2; 12 nucleotides agree with TRBD2. Germline V lookup: CDR1 SGHRS, CDR2 YFSETQ. Unmatched junction bases numbered 11, after V lost 4 bases and J lost 7 bases. This CDR3 region has 17 residues.

This clone appeared a few times. In DNA, the CDR3 is TGCGCCAGCAGCCGACACGTGAACACTGAAGCTTTCTTT. Encoded protein: CASSRHVNTEAFF. The J gene is TRBJ1-1, the V gene TRBV4-1; D is undetermined. V lost 4 bases, J lost 0 bases, and 6 bases lay in between. CDR1 and CDR2 (germline): MGHRA, YSYEKL. The CDR3 totals 13 residues.

CDR3 sequence: CASSTLGETQYF. The CDR3 coding sequence is TGTGCCAGCTCAACTCTCGGGGAGACCCAGTACTTC. This chain links TRBV18 with TRBJ2-5; D not certain. Per the germline V gene, CDR1 is KGHSH and CDR2 is LQKENI. CDR3 length: 12 residues. Between the trimmed V and J ends, which lost 5 bases and 5 bases, there was a span of 9 bases.

The chain is built from TRBV9 and TRBJ2-2, with D hard to call. This CDR3 contains 15 residues. V was trimmed by 4 bases and J by 4 bases, leaving 14 bases between them. The germline V gene has CDR1 SGDLS and CDR2 YYNGEE. The DNA for the CDR3 is TGTGCCAGCAGCTCCCGAAGCTCGGGCACCGGGGAGCTGTTTTTT. It encodes CASSSRSSGTGELFF.

This sequence joins TRBV4-1 and TRBJ1-5; TRBD1 agrees at 7 bases. The V gene's germline CDR1 is MGHRA and CDR2 YSYEKL. The CDR3 is 18 residues long. Trimming at V came to 1 base and at J to 1 base, leaving 10 bases not matched to a gene. The CDR3 sequence is CASSQVKAGGASNQPQHF. For the CDR3, the DNA is TGCGCCAGCAGCCAAGTTAAGGCAGGGGGAGCGAGCAATCAGCCCCAGCATTTT.

The chain recombines TRBV7-2 with TRBJ1-3, with a weak D call TRBD1 (6 bases). The CDR3 is 18 residues long. The germline gives CDR1 SGHTA, CDR2 FQGNSA. V lost 2 bases and J lost 2, with 19 bases in between. The CDR3: CASSLSSRGGLAGNTIYF. The DNA for the CDR3 is TGTGCCAGCAGCTTATCGAGTCGGGGGGGCTTAGCTGGAAACACCATATATTTT.

This chain uses TRBV9 with TRBJ2-3; TRBD2 matches at 11 bases. CDR1 and CDR2 (germline): SGDLS, YYNGEE. CDR3 length equals 16 residues. V lost 0 bases and J lost 4; bases outside the gene matches: 4. The CDR3 loop is CASSVELAGVSDTQYF. CDR3 nucleotide sequence: TGTGCCAGCAGCGTAGAACTAGCGGGAGTTTCAGATACGCAGTATTTT.

This chain connects TRBV5-5 to TRBJ2-1, with D possibly matching TRBD2 (5 bases). This CDR3 is 15 amino acids long. CDR1 and CDR2 (germline): SGHKS, YYEKEE (reference sequence). V lost 0 bases and J 2 bases, leaving 9 bases between the germline ends. The CDR3, as DNA: TGTGCCAGCAGCTTGGGTGGGAGCACCTACAATGAGCAGTTCTTC. As protein: CASSLGGSTYNEQFF.

The chain has TRBV7-9 and TRBJ1-2; a possible D gene is TRBD1 (5 bases). The CDR3 is 14 amino acids. Germline CDR1 SEHNR, CDR2 FQNEAQ (reference sequence). The germline V and J ends were trimmed by 1 base and 7 bases, with 13 bases remaining between them. CDR3 sequence reads: CASSLDSGFFGYTF. The DNA of the CDR3 is TGTGCCAGCAGCTTAGACTCAGGGTTTTTTGGCTACACCTTC.